These 8 T cell receptor beta chains were sequenced from one sample in a study of CD8 T cells in ankylosing spondylitis. TCRdb used MiXCR to reprocess the 5' RACE reads, holding one entry per CDR3 protein. The sample shows some 700,000 distinct CDR3 sequences, roughly 19% of them seen only once. No cognate antigen is known for these TCRs. Study-level results: Roughly eight highly homologous variants made up a TCR beta motif that seemed to typify ankylosing spondylitis blood.

Source material: blood, either unsorted or a sorted T cell fraction (not recorded which). Every receptor here comes from a male donor with ankylosing spondylitis.

The rearrangement joins TRBV7-8 to TRBJ1-4, with D uncertain. V lost 4 bases, J lost 7 bases, and 10 bases lay in between. This CDR3 contains 13 residues. CDR1 and CDR2 from the germline V gene are SGHVS and FQNEAQ. The CDR3 region has the DNA TGTGCCAGCAGCTCGGGCCCGGTTGAAAAACTGTTTTTT. Its translation is CASSSGPVEKLFF. The variable domain in full, with the rest retrieved from reference TRBV7-8 and TRBJ1-4, is GAGVSQSPRYKVAKRGQDVALRCDPISGHVSLFWYQQALGQGPEFLTYFQNEAQLDKSGLPSDRFFAERPEGSVSTLKIQRTQQEDSAVYLCASSSGPVEKLFFGSGTQLSVL.

The J gene is TRBJ2-7, the V gene TRBV11-2; TRBD1 aligns across 9 bases. Germline trimming cut 8 bases from V and 6 bases from J; bases unmatched to any gene: 11. The V gene's germline CDR1 is SGHAT and CDR2 FQNNGV. The CDR3 runs 14 residues. CDR3 amino acids: CASAAGTGIREQYF. CDR3 sequence (DNA): TGTGCCAGCGCGGCCGGGACAGGGATTCGCGAGCAGTACTTC.

This clonotype appeared a few times. V usage is TRBV7-9 and J usage is TRBJ2-1; 8 nucleotides line up with TRBD1. CDR3 length: 13 amino acids. The V segment lost 5 bases and the J segment 8 bases; nucleotides outside the gene matches: 5. The germline V gene has CDR1 SEHNR and CDR2 FQNEAQ (reference sequence). This chain's CDR3 is CASSLDRGHEQFF. The CDR3 DNA reads as TGTGCCAGCAGCCTAGACAGGGGACATGAGCAGTTCTTC.

This clonotype was observed at least ten times. CDR3 residues: CSVGEQLGEQYF. The CDR3 DNA is TGCAGCGTAGGTGAGCAATTAGGCGAGCAGTACTTC. The chain combines TRBV29-1 with TRBJ2-7; no clear D gene. The germline V gene has CDR1 SQVTM and CDR2 ANQGSEA. The CDR3 sequence is 12 residues long. V lost 6 bases, J lost 6 bases, and 15 bases lay in between.

The chain employs TRBV3-1 and TRBJ2-3; 13 nucleotides align to TRBD2. The CDR3 is made up of 20 amino acids. Germline V lookup: CDR1 LGHDT, CDR2 YNNKEL (reference sequence). Trimming at V came to 0 bases and at J to 3 bases, leaving 12 bases not matched to a gene. The CDR3 protein is CASSQDHAGGTSGATDTQYF. DNA for the CDR3: TGTGCCAGCAGCCAAGACCACGCAGGGGGGACTAGCGGGGCGACAGATACGCAGTATTTT.

This rearrangement joins TRBV20-1 to TRBJ2-5; 7 bases map to TRBD2. The CDR3 runs 15 residues. The germline V gene encodes CDR1 DFQATT and CDR2 SNEGSKA (reference sequence). Germline trimming cut 2 bases from V and 4 bases from J; bases unmatched to any gene: 10. The DNA of the CDR3 is TGCAGTGCTAGACCGGTGCGGGAGCCCCCAGAGACCCAGTACTTC. Translated: CSARPVREPPETQYF.

V is TRBV24-1 and J is TRBJ2-5; tentatively, D is TRBD2 (6 bases). This CDR3 is 18 amino acids long. CDR1 and CDR2 (germline): KGHDR, SFDVKD. The V gene lost 10 bases and the J gene lost 6 bases, with 32 bases spanning the gap. The CDR3 region is CATTWSKGWTTKRKTQYF. In DNA, the CDR3 is TGTGCCACAACGTGGTCGAAGGGTTGGACTACAAAAAGGAAGACCCAGTACTTC.

CDR3 bases: TGTGCCAGCAGCTTGGCCTGGACAGATGAAAAACTGTTTTTT. Amino acids: CASSLAWTDEKLFF. The genes are TRBV5-6 and TRBJ1-4; tentatively, D is TRBD1 (6 bases). The germline gives CDR1 SGHDT, CDR2 YYEEEE. The CDR3 is 14 amino acids. Trimming cost V 0 bases and J 6 bases, with 9 bases left between them.